The source of this T cell receptor (beta chain) is a study of OX40 agonist ivuxolimab in advanced cancers. Overall study context: The mean age was approximately 56 years, ranging from 23 to 79, with 65% to 85% of participants male. One hepatocellular carcinoma and two cutaneous melanoma patients partially responded. General observations from the study: CD4+ and CD8+ T cells in blood underwent clonal expansion by week 6 at 0.1 to 3.0 mg/kg.

Repertoires were generated with immunoSEQ multiplex PCR, while TCRdb's copy carries only in-frame clones and drops some. In the table there are tens of thousands of clones, 91% of which are singletons. Germline lookup yields CDR1 KGHSH and CDR2 LQKENI. The V and J ends lost 1 base and 8 bases, in that order; junction bases with no gene match: 7. CDR3 length equals 16 residues. Note on this clone: Its antigen is undetermined.

Here the sequenced sample was CD4+ or CD8+ T cells sorted from blood, taken in a trial of the OX40 agonist ivuxolimab. V and J are TRBV18 and TRBJ2-1; 11 nucleotides line up with TRBD2. The TCR comes from an adult with an advanced solid tumor such as melanoma, head and neck, liver or kidney cancer. The CDR3 sequence: CASSPLTSGSLDEQFF. CDR3 DNA: TGTGCCAGCTCACCACTAACTAGCGGGAGTCTCGATGAGCAGTTCTTC.